This T cell receptor beta chain emerged from a study of blood T cells in healthy people across ages. Primed by a sample-barcoded 5' primer and a J-beta primer mix, a second PCR proceeded for about 6 to 12 cycles. Using its own MiXCR run on the 5' RACE reads, TCRdb lists one record per CDR3 protein. The sample yields approximately 830,000 distinct CDR3 sequences, under 80% seen once. The CDR3 extends over 14 amino acids. Trimming took 3 bases from V and 6 from J, leaving 15 bases between them. Germline values: CDR1 DFQATT, CDR2 SNEGSKA (reference sequence). The receptor comes from a man younger than 40 in good health. This sequence joins TRBV20-1 and TRBJ2-4; tentatively, D is TRBD1 (5 bases). Sequencing was performed on blood. The CDR3 DNA reads as TGCAGTGCTAGGCGATCCTCCCAGGGAAACATTCAGTACTTC. Translated: CSARRSSQGNIQYF.